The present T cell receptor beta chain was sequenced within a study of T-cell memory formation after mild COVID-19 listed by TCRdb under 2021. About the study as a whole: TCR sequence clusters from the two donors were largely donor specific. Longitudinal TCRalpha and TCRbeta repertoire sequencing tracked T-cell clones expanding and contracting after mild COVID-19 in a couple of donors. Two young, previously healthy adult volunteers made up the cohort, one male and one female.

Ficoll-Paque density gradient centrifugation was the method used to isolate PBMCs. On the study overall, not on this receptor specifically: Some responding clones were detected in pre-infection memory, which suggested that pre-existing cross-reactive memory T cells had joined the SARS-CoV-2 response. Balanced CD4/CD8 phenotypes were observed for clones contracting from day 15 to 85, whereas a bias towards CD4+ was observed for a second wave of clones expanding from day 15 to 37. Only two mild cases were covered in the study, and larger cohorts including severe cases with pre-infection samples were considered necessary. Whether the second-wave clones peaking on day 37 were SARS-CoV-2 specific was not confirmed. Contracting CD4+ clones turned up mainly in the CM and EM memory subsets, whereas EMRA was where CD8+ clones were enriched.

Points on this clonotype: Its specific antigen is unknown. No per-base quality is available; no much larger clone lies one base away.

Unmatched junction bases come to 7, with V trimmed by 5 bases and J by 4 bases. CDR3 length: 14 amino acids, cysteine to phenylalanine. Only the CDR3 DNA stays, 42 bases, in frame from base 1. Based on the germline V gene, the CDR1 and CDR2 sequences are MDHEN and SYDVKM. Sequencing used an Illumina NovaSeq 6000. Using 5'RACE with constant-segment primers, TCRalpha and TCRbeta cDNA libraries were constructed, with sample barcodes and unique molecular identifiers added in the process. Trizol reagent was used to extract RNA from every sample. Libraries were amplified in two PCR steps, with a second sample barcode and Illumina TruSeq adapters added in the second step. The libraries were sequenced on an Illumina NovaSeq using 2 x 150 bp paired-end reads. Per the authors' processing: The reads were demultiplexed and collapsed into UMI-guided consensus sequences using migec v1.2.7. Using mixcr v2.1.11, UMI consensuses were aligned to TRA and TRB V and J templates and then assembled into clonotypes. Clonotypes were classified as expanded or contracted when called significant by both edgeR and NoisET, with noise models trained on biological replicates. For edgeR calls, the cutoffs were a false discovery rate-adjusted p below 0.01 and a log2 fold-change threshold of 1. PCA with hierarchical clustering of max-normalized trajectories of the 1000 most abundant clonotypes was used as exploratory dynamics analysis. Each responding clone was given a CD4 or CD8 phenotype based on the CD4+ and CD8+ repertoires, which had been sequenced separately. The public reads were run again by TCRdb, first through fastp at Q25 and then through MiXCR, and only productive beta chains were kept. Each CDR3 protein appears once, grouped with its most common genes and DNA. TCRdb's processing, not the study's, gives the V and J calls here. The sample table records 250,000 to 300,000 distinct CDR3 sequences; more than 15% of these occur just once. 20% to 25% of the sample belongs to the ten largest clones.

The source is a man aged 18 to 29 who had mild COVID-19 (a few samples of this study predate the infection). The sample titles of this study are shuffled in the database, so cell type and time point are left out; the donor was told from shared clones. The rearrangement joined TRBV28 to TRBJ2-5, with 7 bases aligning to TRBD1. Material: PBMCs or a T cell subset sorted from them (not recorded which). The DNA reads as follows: TGTGCCAGCAGTCTACCACAGGGGACAGAGACCCAGTACTTC. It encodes CASSLPQGTETQYF.